Reported below is one TCR beta chain. These data are taken from a study of T cell responses to AZD1222 COVID-19 vaccine. The CDR3 totals 14 residues. V lost 0 bases, J lost 6 bases, and 4 bases stayed unmatched. The V gene's germline CDR1 is LNHNV and CDR2 YYDKDF (reference sequence). The table came from immunoSEQ multiplex PCR; TCRdb's copy has only in-frame clones and leaves some out. The sample lists some 170,000 clones; approximately 95% were seen once. The sequence was obtained from an adult who received the MenACWY meningococcal vaccine as a control. The sequenced sample was peripheral blood, obtained 28 days after the second dose of the MenACWY control vaccine. This chain links TRBV15 with TRBJ2-7; TRBD1 matches 8 bases. The CDR3 region is CATSRDVQGAEQYF. The CDR3 DNA follows: TGTGCCACCAGCAGAGATGTCCAGGGGGCCGAGCAGTACTTC.